A selection of T cell receptor beta chains follows, all from one sample in a study of T-cell memory formation after mild COVID-19. TCRdb re-called the 5' RACE reads through MiXCR, storing one row per CDR3 protein. The repertoire holds approximately 500,000 distinct CDR3 sequences, with 20% to 30% as singletons. Sequenced material: PBMCs or a T cell subset sorted from them (not recorded which). The receptors here all came from an adult woman who had mild COVID-19 (a few samples of this study predate the infection). Cell type and time point are not known. Both conserved end residues are part of each CDR3. The size field is filled for only some rows; it gives once, few, many or a size class.

V gene,clone size,CDR3 protein
TRBV5-1,-,CASSGDRRNSPLHF
TRBV7-8,-,CASSLVSPYEQYF
TRBV3-1,-,CASSQGLGQGYEQYF
TRBV18,-,CASSPPGDSMNTEAFF
TRBV19,few,CASRKGTGGQYGYTF
TRBV20-1,-,CSASSGVAKNIQYF
TRBV7-9,few,CASSSTRGGPANNEQFF
TRBV20-1,-,CSASGSHYEQYF
TRBV20-1,-,CSARTGTGAYEQYF
TRBV15,few,CATSRLDRAGGYTF
TRBV25-1,-,CASSRDRVAYEQYF